This T cell receptor (beta chain) was captured by sequencing in a study of regulatory T cells in long-lasting Graves disease. The sample holds many counts of this clonotype. What it recognizes is unknown. Sample time point: newly diagnosed GD, antithyroid drugs for less than 3 months. RNA from PBMCs was the source of the TCR library. From an endocrinology department in Xi'an, China, came the patients. Findings and limits, study-wide: Persistent Graves' patients showed reduced TCR diversity versus newly diagnosed patients.

Researchers made TCR beta libraries by using iRepertoire HTBI primers and running Arm-PCR on CDR3 regions. TCRdb called the multiplex PCR reads again in MiXCR, with one record for every CDR3 protein. This sample has approximately 400,000 distinct CDR3 sequences, with more than 12% found just once. CDR1 SGHAT and CDR2 FQNNGV come from the germline V gene. The CDR3 totals 15 residues. V gave up 4 bases and J gave up 3 bases, with 15 bases separating them. The same data also contributed to another study, on T cells in Graves' hyperthyroidism and ophthalmopathy. That work contributes: It was a median approximately 7.1 months before onset that the model predicted ophthalmopathy.

The source is a woman aged 25 to 39 with Graves disease. The sample was peripheral blood mononuclear cells (PBMCs), taken at new diagnosis, from a patient treated with antithyroid drugs. The gene calls are TRBV11-2 and TRBJ1-1; D remains unclear. CDR3 in DNA: TGTGCCAGCAGCTCCCACCCCATTCCGTACACTGAAGCTTTCTTT. Encoded protein: CASSSHPIPYTEAFF.